Detailed here is one T cell receptor beta chain. The antigen remains unidentified. The table came from immunoSEQ multiplex PCR; TCRdb's copy has only in-frame clones and leaves some out. The sample has tens of thousands of clones; about three quarters are singletons. This entry is derived from a study of a mutant IDH1 vaccine in newly diagnosed glioma. Study context: With temozolomide cycles, or 4-6 weeks after radiotherapy alone, vaccination was started. Before enrollment, the patients had been treated with radiotherapy alone, temozolomide alone, or both together. Most of them had received both.

Trimming left V 0 bases short and J 1 base short, with 4 bases between. The germline V gene encodes CDR1 SGHRS and CDR2 YFSETQ. CDR3 length: 14 amino acids. Points from the study as a whole: Patients mounted vaccine-induced immune responses in 90% to 95% of cases.

Time point described: week 23, last vaccination. Each vaccine dose was 300 ug of mutant IDH1 20-mer peptide, with topical imiquimod. The study enrolled donors with new WHO grade 3 or 4 IDH1-mutant, ATRX-lost astrocytomas. The specimen was PBMCs, collected from a glioma patient whose treatment included an IDH1 peptide vaccine. The chain carries TRBV5-1 and TRBJ2-2, with no clear D. The TCR originated in a man aged 50 to 60 with glioma. This chain's CDR3 is CASSLAGNTGELFF. CDR3 nucleotides: TGCGCCAGCAGCTTGGCGGGGAACACCGGGGAGCTGTTTTTT.